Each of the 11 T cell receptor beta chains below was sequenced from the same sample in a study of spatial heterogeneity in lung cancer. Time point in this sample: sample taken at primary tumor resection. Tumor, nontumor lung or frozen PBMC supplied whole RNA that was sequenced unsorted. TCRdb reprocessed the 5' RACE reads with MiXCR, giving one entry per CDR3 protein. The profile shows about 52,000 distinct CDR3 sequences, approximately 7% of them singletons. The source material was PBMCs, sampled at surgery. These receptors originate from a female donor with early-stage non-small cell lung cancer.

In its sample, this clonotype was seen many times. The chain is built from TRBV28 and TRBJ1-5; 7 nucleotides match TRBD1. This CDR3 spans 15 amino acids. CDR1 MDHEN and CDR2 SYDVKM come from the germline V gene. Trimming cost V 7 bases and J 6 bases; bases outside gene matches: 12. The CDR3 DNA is TGTGCCAGCACTCCAAACAGGGGATCGCTTCAGCCCCAGCATTTT. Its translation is CASTPNRGSLQPQHF.

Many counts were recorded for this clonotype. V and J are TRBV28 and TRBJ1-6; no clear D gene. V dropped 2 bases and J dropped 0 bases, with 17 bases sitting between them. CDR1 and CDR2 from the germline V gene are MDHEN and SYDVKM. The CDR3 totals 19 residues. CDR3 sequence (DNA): TGTGCCAGCAGTTTAATTTTCGGCCGTCTGAGCTCCTATAATTCACCCCTCCACTTT. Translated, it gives CASSLIFGRLSSYNSPLHF.

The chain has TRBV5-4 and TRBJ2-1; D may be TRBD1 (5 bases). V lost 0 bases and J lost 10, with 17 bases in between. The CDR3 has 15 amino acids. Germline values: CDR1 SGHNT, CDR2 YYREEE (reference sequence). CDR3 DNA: TGTGCCAGCAGCTTGGGCCCTGGGCCAGGGATGGAGCAGTTCTTC. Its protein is CASSLGPGPGMEQFF.

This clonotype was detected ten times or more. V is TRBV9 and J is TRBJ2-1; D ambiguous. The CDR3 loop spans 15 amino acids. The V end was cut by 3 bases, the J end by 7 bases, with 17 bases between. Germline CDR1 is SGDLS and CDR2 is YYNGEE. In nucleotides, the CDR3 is TGTGCCAGCAGCGCCCAAACCCAGGTCCCTAATGAGCAGTTCTTC. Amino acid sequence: CASSAQTQVPNEQFF. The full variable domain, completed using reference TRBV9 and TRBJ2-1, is DSGVTQTPKHLITATGQRVTLRCSPRSGDLSVYWYQQSLDQGLQFLIQYYNGEERAKGNILERFSAQQFPDLHSELNLSSLELGDSALYFCASSAQTQVPNEQFFGPGTRLTVL.

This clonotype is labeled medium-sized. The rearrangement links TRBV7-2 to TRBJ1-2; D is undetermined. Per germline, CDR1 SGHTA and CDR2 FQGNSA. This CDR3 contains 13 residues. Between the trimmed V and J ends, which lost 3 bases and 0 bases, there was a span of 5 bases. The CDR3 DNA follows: TGTGCCAGCAGCTTGCAGACTAACTATGGCTACACCTTC. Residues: CASSLQTNYGYTF.

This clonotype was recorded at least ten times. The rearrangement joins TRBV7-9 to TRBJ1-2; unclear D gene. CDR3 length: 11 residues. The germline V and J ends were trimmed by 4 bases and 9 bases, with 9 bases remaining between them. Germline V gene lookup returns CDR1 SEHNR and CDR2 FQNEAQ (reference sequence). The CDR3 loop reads CASSSLLRYTF. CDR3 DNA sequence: TGTGCCAGCAGCTCCCTTCTGCGCTACACCTTC.

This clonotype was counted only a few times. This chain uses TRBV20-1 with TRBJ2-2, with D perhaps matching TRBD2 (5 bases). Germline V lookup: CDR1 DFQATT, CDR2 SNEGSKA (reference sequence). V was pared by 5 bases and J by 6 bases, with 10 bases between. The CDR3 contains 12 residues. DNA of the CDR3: TGCAGTGCTGGCGGGTGGGCCGGGGAGCTGTTTTTT. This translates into CSAGGWAGELFF.

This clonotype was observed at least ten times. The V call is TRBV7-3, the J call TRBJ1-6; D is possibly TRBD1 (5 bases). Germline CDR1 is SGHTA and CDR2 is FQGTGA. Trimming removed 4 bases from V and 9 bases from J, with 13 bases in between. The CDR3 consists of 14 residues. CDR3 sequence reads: CASSYRDAGSPLHF. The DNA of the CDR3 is TGTGCCAGCAGCTACCGGGACGCAGGTTCACCCCTCCACTTT. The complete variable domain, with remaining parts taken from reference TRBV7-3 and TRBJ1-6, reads GAGVSQTPSNKVTEKGKYVELRCDPISGHTALYWYRQSLGQGPEFLIYFQGTGAADDSGLPNDRFFAVRPEGSVSTLKIQRTERGDSAVYLCASSYRDAGSPLHFGNGTRLTVT.

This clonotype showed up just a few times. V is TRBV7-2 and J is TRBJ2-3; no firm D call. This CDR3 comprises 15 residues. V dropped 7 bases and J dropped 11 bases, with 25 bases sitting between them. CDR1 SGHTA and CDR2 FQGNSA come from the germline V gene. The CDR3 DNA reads TGTGCCAGCACGCCGACCCCCGGGCTCGAAGTGGGGCAGTATTTT. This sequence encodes CASTPTPGLEVGQYF. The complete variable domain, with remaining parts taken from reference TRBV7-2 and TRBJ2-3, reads GAGVSQSPSNKVTEKGKDVELRCDPISGHTALYWYRQSLGQGLEFLIYFQGNSAPDKSGLPSDRFSAERTGGSVSTLTIQRTQQEDSAVYLCASTPTPGLEVGQYFGPGTRLTVL.

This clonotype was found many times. CDR3 loop: CATSSGNQPQHF. CDR3 DNA: TGTGCCACCAGTTCGGGCAATCAGCCCCAGCATTTT. The rearrangement links TRBV24-1 to TRBJ1-5, with D unresolved. Germline lookup yields CDR1 KGHDR and CDR2 SFDVKD. V was trimmed by 6 bases and J by 2 bases, leaving 4 bases between them. The CDR3 runs 12 residues.

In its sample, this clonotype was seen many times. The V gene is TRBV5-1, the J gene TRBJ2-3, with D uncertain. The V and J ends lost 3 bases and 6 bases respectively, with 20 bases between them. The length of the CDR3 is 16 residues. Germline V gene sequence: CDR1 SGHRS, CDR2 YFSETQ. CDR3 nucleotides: TGCGCCAGCAGCTCCACCCCGAGAGTTGGGCTGGATACGCAGTATTTT. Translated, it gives CASSSTPRVGLDTQYF.